This TCR beta chain was found in a study of blood T cells in healthy people across ages. Study-wide findings and caveats: Expanded clonotype shifts may have been confounded, as the donors had an unknown CMV status. Relative to aged donors, long-lived donors carried more naive CD4+ cells and displayed higher diversity.

Of note for this clonotype: Its antigen is still unknown.

The CDR3 sequence is 14 residues long. Per germline, CDR1 GTSNPN and CDR2 SVGIG (reference sequence). The ends lost 1 base at V and 8 bases at J; junction bases unmatched: 8. Each donor gave ten milliliters of peripheral blood. The use of a sample-barcoded 5' primer and a J-beta primer mix characterized a second PCR of about 7 to 12 cycles. The yield of each sample was at least 3 million CDR3-containing paired-end reads. Via MiXCR, TCRdb re-called the 5' RACE reads, giving one row per CDR3 protein. The data show 1.5 million to 2 million distinct CDR3 sequences, 30% to 35% seen once. Sequencing was done on a sample of blood. This sequence joins TRBV30 and TRBJ2-1, with 7 positions matching TRBD2. The sequence derives from a young woman in good health. CDR3 DNA: TGTGCCTGGAGTGAAGGGAGGGCCCGGGATGAGCAGTTCTTC. Translation gives CAWSEGRARDEQFF.